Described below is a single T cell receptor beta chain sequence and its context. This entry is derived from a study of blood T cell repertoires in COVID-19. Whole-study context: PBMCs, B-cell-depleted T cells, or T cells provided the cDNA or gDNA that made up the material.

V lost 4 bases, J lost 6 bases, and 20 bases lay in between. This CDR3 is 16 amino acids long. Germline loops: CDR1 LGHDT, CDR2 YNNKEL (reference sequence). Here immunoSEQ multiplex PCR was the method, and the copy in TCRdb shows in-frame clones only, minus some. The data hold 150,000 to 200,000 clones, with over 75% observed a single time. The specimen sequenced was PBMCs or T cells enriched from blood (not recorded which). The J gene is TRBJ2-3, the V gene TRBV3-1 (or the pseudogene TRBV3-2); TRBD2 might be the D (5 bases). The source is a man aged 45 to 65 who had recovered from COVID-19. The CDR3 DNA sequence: TGTGCCAGCAGCCCCAGGCACCGGGATTTAAAGGATACGCAGTATTTT. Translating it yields CASSPRHRDLKDTQYF.